The table lists the clone carrying this T cell receptor (beta chain) with many counts. No antigen is known for it. iRepertoire HTBI primers and Arm-PCR of CDR3 regions built TCR beta libraries. TCRdb re-called the multiplex PCR reads with MiXCR, one entry per CDR3 protein. The repertoire holds 350,000 to 550,000 distinct CDR3 sequences, with under 15% as singletons. The entry originates in a study of regulatory T cells in long-lasting Graves disease. Points from the study as a whole: Persistent disease preferred TRBV28, TRBJ1-2 and TRBJ2-5; new disease, TRBV20-1 and TRBJ2-1. It was possible that the small sample size reduced accuracy.

Specified time point: newly diagnosed GD, antithyroid drugs for less than 3 months. Isolated PBMC RNA provided the starting material for the TCR library. It was by American Thyroid Association guidelines that Graves' disease was diagnosed. This CDR3 spans 16 amino acids. V shed 2 bases, J shed 1 base, and the junction held 4 bases outside the gene matches. These data were also filed under a second study, of T cells in Graves' hyperthyroidism and ophthalmopathy. That report notes: From stable hyperthyroidism, ophthalmopathy was separated by a 13 V-J model.

V and J are TRBV12-3 or TRBV12-4 and TRBJ1-5; 8 bases map to TRBD1. This specimen was peripheral blood mononuclear cells (PBMCs), taken at new diagnosis, from a patient treated with antithyroid drugs. The TCR comes from a woman aged 25-40 years with Graves disease. CDR3 amino acids: CASSLSRTGSNQPQHF. The CDR3 DNA reads as TGTGCCAGCAGTTTATCTAGGACAGGGAGCAATCAGCCCCAGCATTTT.